This T cell receptor (beta chain) was captured in a study of T cell responses to AZD1222 COVID-19 vaccine. General study results and limits: The reported proportion of spike-specific TCRs targeting unmutated variant regions was nearly half. Donor demographics were predominantly white British with a female majority; clonal diversity may be underestimated. Among vaccine-associated CD4 TCRs, coverage spanned spike, with dominance at 160-218 and 743-854.

In regard to this clone: As yet, its antigen is unknown.

Trimming at V came to 2 bases and at J to 7 bases, leaving 2 bases not matched to a gene. This CDR3 region has 15 residues. The repertoire was sequenced with immunoSEQ multiplex PCR; TCRdb's copy has only in-frame clones and lacks some. Of 150,000 to 200,000 clones listed, 94% are singletons. The receptor's source is an adult who received the AZD1222 COVID-19 vaccine. The sample consisted of peripheral blood, taken 28 days after the second AZD1222 dose. The rearrangement joins TRBV6-7 to TRBJ2-2; TRBD2 matches at 12 bases. TRBV6-7 is an open reading frame whose function is uncertain. The CDR3 region has the DNA TGTGCCAGCAGTTACACTAGCGGGAGGATCGGGGAGCTGTTTTTT. The encoded protein is CASSYTSGRIGELFF.